This T cell receptor beta chain derives from a study of blood T cell repertoires in COVID-19. Looking at the study overall: Spain, Italy and the United States supplied samples that represented acute and convalescent COVID-19.

Trimming took 4 bases from V and 5 from J, leaving 15 bases between them. Germline V gene sequence: CDR1 SEHNR, CDR2 FQNEAQ (reference sequence). This CDR3 has 14 amino acids. Method: immunoSEQ multiplex PCR; TCRdb's copy keeps in-frame clones and lacks some. The sample has over 200,000 clones, about four fifths seen once. Only a few counts were recorded for this clone. V gene TRBV7-9 combines with J gene TRBJ2-7, with D possibly TRBD1 on 6 matching bases. Input material: peripheral blood. This TCR came from a man older than 75 with acute or convalescent COVID-19. This CDR3 reads CASSSREYRDEQYF. DNA of the CDR3: TGTGCCAGCAGCTCCAGGGAATACAGGGACGAGCAGTACTTC.